The 25 T cell receptor beta chains reported below all come from one sample, sequenced in a study of cytomegalovirus exposure and HLA in healthy donors. PCR primers comprised 60 Vbeta and 13 Jbeta primers. The assay was immunoSEQ multiplex PCR, and TCRdb's table has in-frame clones only and misses some. This table holds around 100,000 clones, over 60% found once. Sequences were obtained from PBMCs. The receptors stem from a female donor in good health and CMV-seropositive.

This sequence joins TRBV10-2 and TRBJ2-5, with 8 bases fitting TRBD2. V gave up 5 bases and J gave up 4 bases; unmatched junction bases: 9. Germline assignment: CDR1 WSHSY and CDR2 SAAADI. This CDR3 comprises 15 residues. The CDR3 sequence is CASSSRREAAETQYF. DNA for the CDR3: TGCGCCAGCAGTTCGCGGCGGGAGGCGGCAGAGACCCAGTACTTC.

The genes are TRBV5-1 and TRBJ1-1; D gene unclear. Germline V gives CDR1 SGHRS, CDR2 YFSETQ. The CDR3 contains 14 residues. The ends were cut back, 4 bases at V and 1 base at J, with 11 bases in the middle. CDR3 amino acids: CASSPGSPNTEAFF. The CDR3 coding sequence is TGCGCCAGCAGCCCAGGATCTCCGAACACTGAAGCTTTCTTT.

In regard to this clone: An end of the junction differs from the germline gene, which may be a read error. The chain couples TRBV28 to TRBJ2-6, with D possibly TRBD1 on 5 matching bases. This CDR3 is built from 13 residues. Germline CDR1 and CDR2: MDHEN and SYDVKM. The CDR3 here is CASSFSGANVLTF. The CDR3 nucleotides read TGTGCCAGCAGTTTCTCTGGGGCCAATGTCCTGACTTTC. Supplemented by reference TRBV28 and TRBJ2-6, the full variable domain reads DVKVTQSSRYLVKRTGEKVFLECVQDMDHENMFWYRQDPGLGLRLIYFSYDVKMKEKGDIPEGYSVSREKKERFSLILESASTNQTSMYLCASSFSGANVLTFGAGSRLTVL.

The chain recombines TRBV7-2 with TRBJ2-7; TRBD1 matches at 7 bases. The CDR3 has 15 amino acids. Germline V gene sequence: CDR1 SGHTA, CDR2 FQGNSA. Losses at the gene ends were 5 bases for V and 5 bases for J; bases not matched to a gene: 12. DNA of the CDR3: TGTGCCAGCAGCAAATCACTTCACGGGACAGACGAGCAGTACTTC. This sequence encodes CASSKSLHGTDEQYF.

The chain employs TRBV28 and TRBJ2-1, with 14 positions matching TRBD2. The CDR3 covers 15 residues. Germline V gives CDR1 MDHEN, CDR2 SYDVKM. After removal of 5 bases from V and 9 bases from J, the junction contained 6 bases not matched to a gene. CDR3 in amino acids: CASSPGLAGVGEQFF. Here the CDR3 DNA reads TGTGCCAGCAGTCCGGGACTAGCGGGAGTTGGTGAGCAGTTCTTC.

The chain combines TRBV30 with TRBJ1-5; D unresolved. V was trimmed by 3 bases and J by 3 bases, leaving 12 bases between them. The CDR3 length is 14 residues. Germline V lookup: CDR1 GTSNPN, CDR2 SVGIG (reference sequence). In DNA form, the CDR3 reads TGTGCCTGGAGAGGCGGCAGCCTCAATCAGCCCCAGCATTTT. It yields the protein CAWRGGSLNQPQHF.

The CDR3, as DNA: TGTGCCAGCAGCTTTCAAATGGGAGGGTTATATAATTCACCCCTCCACTTT. This translates into CASSFQMGGLYNSPLHF. The V call is TRBV5-5, the J call TRBJ1-6; D is ambiguous. This CDR3 has 17 residues. The ends were cut back, 2 bases at V and 4 bases at J, with 16 bases in the middle. CDR1 and CDR2 from the germline V gene are SGHKS and YYEKEE (reference sequence).

The chain links TRBV30 to TRBJ2-2; TRBD1 matches at 8 bases. V dropped 5 bases and J dropped 5; count of bases not matched to a gene: 4. This CDR3 contains 13 residues. Germline CDR1 is GTSNPN and CDR2 is SVGIG (reference sequence). The CDR3: CAWQGAGTGELFF. The DNA of the CDR3 is TGTGCCTGGCAGGGGGCCGGGACCGGGGAGCTGTTTTTT.

This clone was picked up a small number of times. J is TRBJ1-2 and V is TRBV6-1; possible D gene TRBD1, 6 bases. CDR3 length: 12 residues. V was cut by 5 bases and J by 2 bases, with 6 bases left in between. Germline CDR1 MNHNS, CDR2 SASEGT. The CDR3 bases are TGTGCCAGCAGTCAGGGGAACTATGGCTACACCTTC. Protein product: CASSQGNYGYTF.

V usage is TRBV2 and J usage is TRBJ2-3; perhaps TRBD2 as D (6 bases). The V end lost 4 bases, the J end lost 0 bases, and 11 bases lay between the germline ends. CDR1 and CDR2 from the germline V gene are SNHLY and FYNNEI. This CDR3 is 15 amino acids long. The CDR3, as DNA: TGTGCCAGCAGTGTTACCGGGACTAGCACAGATACGCAGTATTTT. Its translation: CASSVTGTSTDTQYF.

The chain joins TRBV7-9 to TRBJ1-1; D gene uncertain. V lost 5 bases, J lost 3 bases, and 13 bases lay in between. Germline assignment: CDR1 SEHNR and CDR2 FQNEAQ (reference sequence). The CDR3 covers 14 residues. This chain's CDR3 is CASSLSQSHTEAFF. CDR3 coding DNA: TGTGCCAGCAGCCTCTCACAGTCGCACACTGAAGCTTTCTTT.

The chain joins TRBV9 to TRBJ2-1; D not certain. CDR3 size: 14 residues. V was pared by 0 bases and J by 5 bases, with 9 bases between. The V gene's germline CDR1 is SGDLS and CDR2 YYNGEE. CDR3 protein: CASSVAGRHNEQFF. Here the CDR3 DNA reads TGTGCCAGCAGCGTAGCTGGCCGCCACAATGAGCAGTTCTTC.

As to this clone: Other DNA sequences in this specimen translate into the identical CDR3. The chain joins TRBV4-3 to TRBJ1-3; 8 bases match TRBD1. CDR1 and CDR2 (germline): LGHNA, YSLEER. V trimming: 3 bases; J trimming: 4 bases; junction bases outside the gene matches: 5. This CDR3 spans 15 amino acids. CDR3 bases: TGCGCCAGCAGCCACCTCGGACAGGGAGGAAACACCATATATTTT. It is translated as CASSHLGQGGNTIYF.

The chain uses TRBV19 and TRBJ1-2, with TRBD1 matching over 7 bases. V lost 4 bases to trimming and J lost 8 bases; unmatched junction nucleotides: 4. The germline gives CDR1 LNHDA, CDR2 SQIVND (reference sequence). CDR3 length: 12 residues. This chain's CDR3 is CASSKQGMGYTF. The CDR3 DNA sequence: TGTGCCAGTAGTAAACAGGGGATGGGCTACACCTTC.

This clone has more than one count but fewer than ten. The J gene is TRBJ1-6, the V gene TRBV7-2; the match to TRBD1 covers 7 bases. In germline, CDR1 is SGHTA, CDR2 FQGNSA. V shed 5 bases, J shed 10 bases, and the junction held 11 bases outside the gene matches. The CDR3 has 15 amino acids. CDR3 loop: CASSPLTGNGSPLHF. The CDR3 DNA follows: TGTGCCAGCAGCCCGTTGACAGGGAACGGGTCACCCCTCCACTTT.

Only a few counts were recorded for this clone. This chain connects TRBV28 to TRBJ2-3, with 8 bases matching TRBD1. The CDR3 has 14 amino acids. Germline CDR1 and CDR2: MDHEN and SYDVKM. The ends lost 8 bases at V and 2 bases at J; junction bases unmatched: 6. The CDR3 DNA follows: TGTGCCAGCGTAGAGGGACAGGCCACAGATACGCAGTATTTT. Its translation is CASVEGQATDTQYF.

This rearrangement joins TRBV7-2 to TRBJ2-1; D is perhaps TRBD1 (5 bases). Trimming left V 5 bases short and J 6 bases short, with 11 bases between. The CDR3 totals 13 residues. Germline values: CDR1 SGHTA, CDR2 FQGNSA. CDR3 DNA sequence: TGTGCCAGCAGCGACAGACATTCCAATGAGCAGTTCTTC. Translation gives CASSDRHSNEQFF.

This clone occurred a few times. This chain joins TRBV25-1 and TRBJ1-4; 8 nucleotides line up with TRBD1. V lost 6 bases and J lost 8; bases outside the gene matches: 8. CDR3 length: 14 residues. The V gene's germline CDR1 is MGHDK and CDR2 SYGVNS. The CDR3 sequence is CASSQGARREKLFF. As DNA, the CDR3 is TGTGCCAGCAGCCAGGGGGCGAGGAGGGAAAAACTGTTTTTT.

The J gene is TRBJ1-6, the V gene TRBV9; possible D gene TRBD1, 6 bases. The V gene lost 7 bases and the J gene lost 2 bases, with 7 bases spanning the gap. Germline V gene sequence: CDR1 SGDLS, CDR2 YYNGEE. The length of the CDR3 is 13 residues. The CDR3: CASGGPYNSPLHF. The CDR3 DNA is TGTGCCAGCGGGGGCCCCTATAATTCACCCCTCCACTTT.

CDR3 region: CASSSYTSLETQYF. CDR3 sequence (DNA): TGTGCCAGCAGTTCATACACGTCCCTCGAGACCCAGTACTTC. The genes are TRBV28 and TRBJ2-5; D is unclear. Per the germline V gene, CDR1 is MDHEN and CDR2 is SYDVKM. V lost 4 bases and J lost 5, with 14 bases in between. The CDR3 length is 14 residues.

The chain employs TRBV5-1 and TRBJ2-7; 7 bases are a match to TRBD1. This CDR3 has 14 amino acids. CDR1 is SGHRS, CDR2 YFSETQ, per germline. V shed 2 bases and J 0 bases; nucleotides not matched to a gene: 2. CDR3 DNA: TGCGCCAGCAGCTTAGGACAGGACTCCTACGAGCAGTACTTC. Amino acids: CASSLGQDSYEQYF.

J is TRBJ1-3 and V is TRBV7-2, with 8 bases lining up with TRBD1. CDR3 length: 16 amino acids. CDR1 is SGHTA and CDR2 is FQGNSA in the germline V gene. Trimming cost V 6 bases and J 0 bases; bases outside gene matches: 7. As DNA, the CDR3 is TGTGCCAGCAGTTTCCAGGGGGCCCTCTCTGGAAACACCATATATTTT. The encoded protein is CASSFQGALSGNTIYF. Combining the CDR3 with reference TRBV7-2 and TRBJ1-3 gives the whole variable domain GAGVSQSPSNKVTEKGKDVELRCDPISGHTALYWYRQSLGQGLEFLIYFQGNSAPDKSGLPSDRFSAERTGGSVSTLTIQRTQQEDSAVYLCASSFQGALSGNTIYFGEGSWLTVV.

A few counts support this clone. The chain is built from TRBV19 and TRBJ2-1; D is unclear. There are 13 residues in the CDR3. Trimming cost V 7 bases and J 9 bases, with 16 bases left between them. Germline V gene lookup returns CDR1 LNHDA and CDR2 SQIVND (reference sequence). Here the CDR3 DNA reads TGTGCCAGTACCTCTATAGCCGGCGGTGAGCAGTTCTTC. It codes for CASTSIAGGEQFF.

This chain connects TRBV21-1 to TRBJ2-5; the table names TRBD2, a call not compared with the DNA. TRBV21-1 is a pseudogene. The CDR3 has 15 amino acids. In nucleotides, the CDR3 is TGTGCCAGCAGCAAACAATGGCTAGCGGCAGAGACCCAGTACTTC. This gives the protein CASSKQWLAAETQYF.

The V call is TRBV19, the J call TRBJ2-2, with D perhaps matching TRBD1 (7 bases). CDR1 is LNHDA and CDR2 is SQIVND in the germline V gene (reference sequence). The V end was cut by 5 bases, the J end by 4 bases, with 17 bases between. This CDR3 contains 16 residues. CDR3 bases: TGTGCCAGTAGTTTGGGGGCAGGGGGGTTCACCGGGGAGCTGTTTTTT. This gives the protein CASSLGAGGFTGELFF.